What follows describes a single T cell receptor beta chain. The sample comes from a study of T-cell memory formation after mild COVID-19. TCRdb ran MiXCR on the 5' RACE reads and lists one entry per CDR3 protein. The table lists about 250,000 distinct CDR3 sequences, over 15% of them singletons, with 3% to 4.5% in the top ten. V lost 0 bases to trimming and J lost 3 bases, with 18 bases between them. The CDR3 covers 17 residues. The V gene's germline CDR1 is SGDLS and CDR2 YYNGEE. The clonotype was recovered from a man aged 18 to 30 who had mild COVID-19 (a few samples of this study predate the infection). Cell type and time point are not known. The gene calls are TRBV9 and TRBJ1-1; D is unclear. Material: PBMCs or a T cell subset sorted from them (not recorded which). The chain's CDR3 is CASSVGPSGRGHTEAFF. CDR3 sequence (DNA): TGTGCCAGCAGCGTAGGCCCCTCCGGTCGAGGGCACACTGAAGCTTTCTTT.